The present T cell receptor (beta chain) was sequenced within a study of control samples from healthy donors and cancer patients. The CDR3 runs to 18 residues. CDR1 SGHAT and CDR2 FQNNGV come from the germline V gene. With 0 bases removed from V and 3 bases from J, the gap between germline ends came to 15 bases. Produced via immunoSEQ multiplex PCR; TCRdb's table is partial and in-frame only. The sample records roughly 84,000 clones, about nine tenths being singletons. The sample was blood. The receptor comes from a man between 45 and 60 years old in good health. The V gene is TRBV11-2, the J gene TRBJ1-6, with D possibly TRBD1 on 5 matching bases. The CDR3 region is CASSLDRAQGLYNSPLHF. CDR3 sequence (DNA): TGTGCCAGCAGCTTAGATCGGGCTCAGGGCCTCTATAATTCACCCCTCCACTTT. The full variable domain, completed using reference TRBV11-2 and TRBJ1-6, is EAGVAQSPRYKIIEKRQSVAFWCNPISGHATLYWYQQILGQGPKLLIQFQNNGVVDDSQLPKDRFSAERLKGVDSTLKIQPAKLEDSAVYLCASSLDRAQGLYNSPLHFGNGTRLTVT.